The 17 T cell receptor beta chains below were found in one sample sequenced in a study of cytotoxic CD8 clonotypes in ibrutinib-treated CLL. Libraries were prepared by immunoSEQ multiplex PCR; TCRdb keeps only in-frame clonotypes and omits some of them. The data contain roughly 160,000 clones, more than 75% of them singletons. Sequencing was performed on PBMCs, taken after 12 months of ibrutinib treatment. The receptors were sampled from a human donor with chronic lymphocytic leukemia.

This chain uses TRBV7-9 with TRBJ2-5; no clear D gene. Germline CDR1 SEHNR, CDR2 FQNEAQ (reference sequence). Trimming left V 3 bases short and J 7 bases short, with 9 bases between. The CDR3 consists of 12 residues. The CDR3 region has the DNA TGTGCCAGCAGCTTGACGTCGGGGACCCAGTACTTC. Its protein is CASSLTSGTQYF.

This clone was picked up one time. V gene TRBV6-1 combines with J gene TRBJ2-7; no clear D gene. CDR3 size: 11 residues. CDR1 is MNHNS, CDR2 SASEGT, per germline. The V end lost 5 bases, the J end lost 5 bases, and 7 bases lay between the germline ends. This chain's CDR3 is CASSRSNEQYF. The CDR3 DNA reads TGTGCCAGCAGTCGGTCTAACGAGCAGTACTTC.

This clone was seen just once. This sequence joins TRBV28 and TRBJ1-2; D is undetermined. V lost 11 bases to trimming and J lost 2 bases, with 15 bases between them. The length of the CDR3 is 13 residues. The germline V gene encodes CDR1 MDHEN and CDR2 SYDVKM. DNA for the CDR3: TGTGCCGGGTCAACAGAGACGAACTATGGCTACACCTTC. Residues: CAGSTETNYGYTF.

V and J are TRBV6-4 and TRBJ2-1; possibly TRBD2 for D (5 bases). CDR1 is MRHNA and CDR2 is SNTAGT in the germline V gene. Between the trimmed V and J ends, which lost 0 bases and 10 bases, there was a span of 10 bases. The CDR3 loop spans 13 amino acids. CDR3 sequence (DNA): TGTGCCAGCAGTGACTCAGGAGGAAGGGAGCAGTTCTTC. Translation gives CASSDSGGREQFF.

CDR3 sequence reads: CAVKKRGLENTGELFF. CDR3 nucleotides: TGTGCCGTAAAAAAGCGGGGATTGGAAAACACCGGGGAGCTGTTTTTT. The chain links TRBV6-6 to TRBJ2-2; 7 nucleotides agree with TRBD2. The CDR3 length is 16 residues. Germline CDR1 MNHNY, CDR2 SVGAGI (reference sequence). V was clipped by 11 bases and J by 2 bases; unmatched bases: 14.

CDR3 protein: CASSPSGIGQANYGYTF. CDR3 coding DNA: TGCGCCAGCAGCCCTAGTGGGATCGGTCAAGCTAACTATGGCTACACCTTC. This chain uses TRBV5-1 with TRBJ1-2; D is ambiguous. Germline V gives CDR1 SGHRS, CDR2 YFSETQ. V lost 4 bases and J lost 0, with 19 bases in between. This CDR3 comprises 17 residues.

This chain uses TRBV6-5 with TRBJ2-2; the D is unclear. V was trimmed by 11 bases and J by 0 bases, leaving 13 bases between them. The CDR3 loop spans 14 amino acids. The germline CDR1 and CDR2 sequences are MNHEY and SVGAGI. CDR3 region: CALVRVPNTGELFF. The CDR3, as DNA: TGTGCCCTAGTCCGAGTACCGAACACCGGGGAGCTGTTTTTT.

The rearrangement joins TRBV19 to TRBJ1-1; D may be TRBD1 (6 bases). Deletions cut 6 bases from V and 3 bases from J, with 14 bases between. This CDR3 is 14 amino acids long. Germline V lookup: CDR1 LNHDA, CDR2 SQIVND (reference sequence). The CDR3 loop reads CASRKGGGHTEAFF. The CDR3 coding sequence is TGTGCCAGTAGGAAGGGAGGGGGGCACACTGAAGCTTTCTTT.

Details on this clone: This sample also contains other DNA sequences that code for the same CDR3. V gene TRBV6-5 combines with J gene TRBJ1-1; D is unclear. In germline, CDR1 is MNHEY, CDR2 SVGAGI. V lost 2 bases and J lost 5, with 3 bases in between. The CDR3 is 11 residues long. The CDR3 DNA reads as TGTGCCAGCAGTTACGGGACTGAAGCTTTCTTT. As protein: CASSYGTEAFF.

V usage is TRBV5-5 and J usage is TRBJ2-1, with 7 bases identical to TRBD1. V shed 2 bases, J shed 4 bases, and the junction held 6 bases outside the gene matches. The CDR3 has 15 amino acids. Germline CDR1 reads SGHKS; CDR2 reads YYEKEE (reference sequence). The CDR3 sequence: CASSLQTGMYNEQFF. CDR3 sequence (DNA): TGTGCCAGCAGCTTACAGACAGGGATGTACAATGAGCAGTTCTTC.

The V gene is TRBV1, the J gene TRBJ2-3; the D call of TRBD2 is as the table states it, not checked on the DNA. TRBV1 is a documented pseudogene. The CDR3 has 16 amino acids. This CDR3 reads CTSTLPGLALTDTQYF. CDR3 DNA: TGCACCAGCACCCTACCAGGACTAGCCCTCACAGATACGCAGTATTTT.

This clone was seen once. The rearrangement uses TRBV28 and TRBJ2-1; D is unclear. The CDR3 has 12 amino acids. Germline loops: CDR1 MDHEN, CDR2 SYDVKM. The V and J ends lost 3 bases and 5 bases respectively, with 5 bases between them. The CDR3 coding sequence is TGTGCCAGCAGTTTCCTAAACAATGAGCAGTTCTTC. Its protein is CASSFLNNEQFF. The full variable domain, completed using reference TRBV28 and TRBJ2-1, is DVKVTQSSRYLVKRTGEKVFLECVQDMDHENMFWYRQDPGLGLRLIYFSYDVKMKEKGDIPEGYSVSREKKERFSLILESASTNQTSMYLCASSFLNNEQFFGPGTRLTVL.

The chain employs TRBV7-8 and TRBJ2-7; a possible D gene is TRBD1 (5 bases). The CDR3 runs to 15 residues. Germline assignment: CDR1 SGHVS and CDR2 FQNEAQ. The V gene lost 7 bases and the J gene lost 0 bases, with 16 bases spanning the gap. For the CDR3, the DNA is TGTGCCAGCATCCTAGGGGCGCTTAGCTCCTACGAGCAGTACTTC. Protein product: CASILGALSSYEQYF.

This chain uses TRBV7-3 with TRBJ2-7; D is undetermined. Trimming took off 5 bases at V and 5 bases at J, with 13 bases between the two ends. CDR3 length: 13 amino acids. CDR1 and CDR2 (germline): SGHTA, FQGTGA. CDR3 amino acids: CASSHLGENEQYF. CDR3 bases: TGTGCCAGCAGCCACCTCGGAGAGAACGAGCAGTACTTC.

V usage is TRBV6-5 and J usage is TRBJ2-4; D possibly corresponds to TRBD2 (7 bases). The germline CDR1 and CDR2 sequences are MNHEY and SVGAGI. Trimming took off 7 bases at V and 6 bases at J, with 13 bases between the two ends. The CDR3 spans 13 residues. The CDR3 spells CASNPRGGNIQYF. For the CDR3, the DNA is TGTGCCAGCAACCCGAGGGGGGGAAACATTCAGTACTTC.

This chain connects TRBV7-2 to TRBJ1-4, with 7 bases lining up with TRBD1. V lost 5 bases to trimming and J lost 7 bases; unmatched junction nucleotides: 7. The V gene's germline CDR1 is SGHTA and CDR2 FQGNSA. The length of the CDR3 is 14 residues. CDR3 sequence (DNA): TGTGCCAGCAGCCGGGACAGAGTGGGTGAAAAACTGTTTTTT. Encoded protein: CASSRDRVGEKLFF.

This clone was detected only once. V gene TRBV6-6 combines with J gene TRBJ1-1, with D possibly matching TRBD1 (5 bases). The CDR3 length is 15 residues. V lost 0 bases, J lost 4 bases, and 12 bases lay in between. Germline assignment: CDR1 MNHNY and CDR2 SVGAGI (reference sequence). In DNA form, the CDR3 reads TGTGCCAGCAGTTACTCCCCCTCGGGGGGCACTGAAGCTTTCTTT. Its protein is CASSYSPSGGTEAFF.